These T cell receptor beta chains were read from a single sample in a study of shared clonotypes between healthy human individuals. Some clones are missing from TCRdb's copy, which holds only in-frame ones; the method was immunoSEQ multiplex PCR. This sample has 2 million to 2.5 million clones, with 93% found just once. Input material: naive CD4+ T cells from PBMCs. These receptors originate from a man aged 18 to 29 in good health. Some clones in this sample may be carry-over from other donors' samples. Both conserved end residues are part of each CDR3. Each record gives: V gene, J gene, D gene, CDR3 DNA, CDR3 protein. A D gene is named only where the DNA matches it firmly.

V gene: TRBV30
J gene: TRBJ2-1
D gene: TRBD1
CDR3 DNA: TGTGCAGGTTGGGGGGACAGGGGCCATGAGCAGTTCTTC
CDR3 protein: CAGWGDRGHEQFF

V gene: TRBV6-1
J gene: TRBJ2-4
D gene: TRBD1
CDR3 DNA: TGTGCCAGCAGTCCGGGACAGGGAGGCAAAAACATTCAGTACTTC
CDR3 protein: CASSPGQGGKNIQYF

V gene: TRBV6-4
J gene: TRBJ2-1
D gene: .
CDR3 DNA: TGTGCCAGCAGTGACAGACCAAACAATGAGCAGTTCTTC
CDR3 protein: CASSDRPNNEQFF

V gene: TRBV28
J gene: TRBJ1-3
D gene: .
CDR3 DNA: TGTGCCAGCAGTTCCACGGACAGAACCAACACCATATATTTT
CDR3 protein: CASSSTDRTNTIYF

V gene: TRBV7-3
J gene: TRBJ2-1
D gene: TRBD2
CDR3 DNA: TGTGCCAGCAGTCGTAGCGGGAGCTCCTACAATGAGCAGTTCTTC
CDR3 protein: CASSRSGSSYNEQFF

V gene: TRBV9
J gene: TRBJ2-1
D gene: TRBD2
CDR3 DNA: TGTGCCAGCAGCGCCCCTGGCCCGCGGGAGGTAATTGAAATCTCCTACAATGAGCAGTTCTTC
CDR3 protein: CASSAPGPREVIEISYNEQFF

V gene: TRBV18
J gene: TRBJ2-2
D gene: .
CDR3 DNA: TGTGCCAGCTCACCATTCTCGTCCGGGGAGCTGTTTTTT
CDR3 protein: CASSPFSSGELFF

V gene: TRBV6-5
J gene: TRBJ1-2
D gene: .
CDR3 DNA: TGTGCCAGCTCCCCCACCACCGGGGGGGCTGGAGGCTACACCTTC
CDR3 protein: CASSPTTGGAGGYTF

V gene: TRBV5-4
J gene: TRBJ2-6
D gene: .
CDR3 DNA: TGTGCCAGCAGCTCAAGACAGAGCTCTGGGGCCAACGTCCTGACTTTC
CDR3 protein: CASSSRQSSGANVLTF

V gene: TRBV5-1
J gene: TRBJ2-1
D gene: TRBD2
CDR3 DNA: TGCGCCAGCAGACTAGCGGGAGGAGATGGTCTCAATGAGCAGTTCTTC
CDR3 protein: CASRLAGGDGLNEQFF

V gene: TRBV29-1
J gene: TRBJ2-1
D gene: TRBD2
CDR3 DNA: TGCAGCGCTGGGTACTCTAGCGGGAGGGCTTTTATGAATGAGCAGTTCTTC
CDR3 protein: CSAGYSSGRAFMNEQFF

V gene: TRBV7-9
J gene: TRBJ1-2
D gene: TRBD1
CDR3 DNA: TGTGCCAGCAGCCCAAACCGACAGGGGTGGAACTATGGCTACACCTTC
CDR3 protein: CASSPNRQGWNYGYTF

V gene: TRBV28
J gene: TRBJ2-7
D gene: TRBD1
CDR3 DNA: TGTGCCAGCAGACCGAACTGGGGGACAGCCTCCTACGAGCAGTACTTC
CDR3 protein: CASRPNWGTASYEQYF

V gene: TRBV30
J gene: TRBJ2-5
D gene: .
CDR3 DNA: TGTGCCTGCGGCGCGCAAGAGACCCAGTACTTC
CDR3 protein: CACGAQETQYF

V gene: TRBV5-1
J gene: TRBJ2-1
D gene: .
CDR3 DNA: TGCGCCAGCAGCTCACAGGGAGCCTACAATGAGCAGTTCTTC
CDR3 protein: CASSSQGAYNEQFF

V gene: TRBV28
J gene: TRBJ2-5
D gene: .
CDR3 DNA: TGTGCCAGCAGTTTGTCTTCCGGGGCCCAAGAGACCCAGTACTTC
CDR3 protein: CASSLSSGAQETQYF

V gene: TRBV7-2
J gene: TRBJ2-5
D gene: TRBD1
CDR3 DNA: TGTGCCAGCAGCTCCCTGTCCAGGGGGATGCAGACCCAGTACTTC
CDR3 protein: CASSSLSRGMQTQYF

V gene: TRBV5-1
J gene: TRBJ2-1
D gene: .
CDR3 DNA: TGCGCCAGCAGCTTGGGGATGATCTCAAATGAGCAGTTCTTC
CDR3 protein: CASSLGMISNEQFF